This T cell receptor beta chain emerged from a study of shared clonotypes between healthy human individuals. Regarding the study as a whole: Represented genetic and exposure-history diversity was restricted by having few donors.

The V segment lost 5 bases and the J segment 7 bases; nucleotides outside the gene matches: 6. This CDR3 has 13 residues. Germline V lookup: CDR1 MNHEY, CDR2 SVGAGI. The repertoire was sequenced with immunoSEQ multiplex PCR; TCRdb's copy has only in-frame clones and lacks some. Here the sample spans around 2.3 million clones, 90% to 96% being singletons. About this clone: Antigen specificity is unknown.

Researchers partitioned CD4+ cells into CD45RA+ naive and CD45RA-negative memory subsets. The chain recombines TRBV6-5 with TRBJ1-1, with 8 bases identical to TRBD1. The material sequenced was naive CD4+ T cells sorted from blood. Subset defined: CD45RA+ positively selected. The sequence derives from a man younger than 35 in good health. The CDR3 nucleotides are TGTGCCAGCAGTCAGGGGGCGGGGGATGAAGCTTTCTTT. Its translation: CASSQGAGDEAFF.